This T cell receptor (beta chain) was captured in a study of blood T cell repertoires in COVID-19. Clones were sequenced by immunoSEQ multiplex PCR, and TCRdb holds only the in-frame ones, with some missing. The table includes approximately 260,000 clones, 70% to 90% detected once. V was pared by 0 bases and J by 7 bases, with 12 bases of the junction left unmatched. The CDR3 is 17 residues long. The germline V gene has CDR1 LGHDT and CDR2 YNNKEL (reference sequence). The chain has TRBV3-1 (or the pseudogene TRBV3-2) and TRBJ1-5; the match to TRBD1 covers 7 bases. The origin of this receptor is a woman aged 40-49 years with acute COVID-19. Sequencing was done on a sample of PBMCs or T cells enriched from blood (not recorded which). The CDR3 DNA reads as TGTGCCAGCAGCCAAGATCGAGTGACAGGGAGCGCACAGCCCCAGCATTTT. Residues: CASSQDRVTGSAQPQHF.